The T cell receptor (beta chain) under discussion was sequenced for a study of blood T cell repertoires in COVID-19. About the research overall: Samples representing acute and convalescent COVID-19 were sourced from the United States, Italy and Spain.

This clone was seen just once. Authors' analysis steps: Amplifying reference gene primers gave estimates of nucleated cell counts. Repertoires were generated with immunoSEQ multiplex PCR, while TCRdb's copy carries only in-frame clones and drops some. The DNA was the basis for D and trimming; V, J and clone size are from that table. The table has under 300,000 clones, roughly four fifths seen once. This CDR3 has 14 residues. CDR1 and CDR2 from the germline V gene are SNHLY and FYNNEI. Trimming removed 5 bases from V and 0 bases from J, with 10 bases in between. Symptom resolution, clearance, or two negative PCRs marked donors in Cohort 3 as recovered.

The receptor comes from a man aged 40-55 years who had recovered from COVID-19. The J gene is TRBJ1-1, the V gene TRBV2; D may be TRBD1 (6 bases). What was sequenced was PBMCs or T cells enriched from blood (not recorded which). The CDR3 spells CASSIGQMNTEAFF. Written as DNA, the CDR3 is TGTGCCAGCAGTATAGGACAGATGAACACTGAAGCTTTCTTT.